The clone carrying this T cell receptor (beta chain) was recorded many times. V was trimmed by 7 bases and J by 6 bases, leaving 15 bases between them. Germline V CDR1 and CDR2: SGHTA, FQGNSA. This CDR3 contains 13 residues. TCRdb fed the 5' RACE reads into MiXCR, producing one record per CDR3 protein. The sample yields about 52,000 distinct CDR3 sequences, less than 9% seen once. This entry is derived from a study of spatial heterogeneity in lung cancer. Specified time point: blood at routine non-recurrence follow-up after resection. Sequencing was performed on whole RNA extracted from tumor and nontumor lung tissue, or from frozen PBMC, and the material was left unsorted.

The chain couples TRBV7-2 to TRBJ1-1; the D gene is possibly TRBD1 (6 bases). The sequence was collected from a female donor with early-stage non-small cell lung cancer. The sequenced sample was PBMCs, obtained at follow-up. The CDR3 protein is CASNLRGLAEAFF. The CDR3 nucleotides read TGTGCCAGCAACTTGAGGGGGTTGGCTGAAGCTTTCTTT.